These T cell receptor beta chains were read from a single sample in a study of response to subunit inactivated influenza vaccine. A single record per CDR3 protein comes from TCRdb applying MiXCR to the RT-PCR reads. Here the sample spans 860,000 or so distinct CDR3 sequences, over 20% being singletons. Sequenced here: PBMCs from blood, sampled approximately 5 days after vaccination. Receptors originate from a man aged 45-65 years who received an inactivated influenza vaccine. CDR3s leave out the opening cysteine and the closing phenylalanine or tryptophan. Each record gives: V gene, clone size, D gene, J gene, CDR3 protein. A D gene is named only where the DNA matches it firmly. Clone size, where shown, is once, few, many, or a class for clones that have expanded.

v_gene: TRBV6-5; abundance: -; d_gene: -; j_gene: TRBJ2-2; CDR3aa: ASSYSIGSHTGELF
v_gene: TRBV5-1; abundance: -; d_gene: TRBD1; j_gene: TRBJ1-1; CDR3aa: ASSSGQGLEAF
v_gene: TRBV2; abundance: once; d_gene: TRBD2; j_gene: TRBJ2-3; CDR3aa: ASSEAGIAGPDTQY
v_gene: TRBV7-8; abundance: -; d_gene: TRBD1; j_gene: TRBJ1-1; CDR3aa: ASSLPDRESLAF
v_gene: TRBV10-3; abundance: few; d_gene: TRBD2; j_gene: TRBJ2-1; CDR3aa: AISDLAGGPSSYNEQF
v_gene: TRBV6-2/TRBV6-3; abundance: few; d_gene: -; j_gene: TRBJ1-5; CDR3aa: ASSYGPYQPQH
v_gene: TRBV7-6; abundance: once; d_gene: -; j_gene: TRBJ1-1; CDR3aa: ASSSDTTNTEAF
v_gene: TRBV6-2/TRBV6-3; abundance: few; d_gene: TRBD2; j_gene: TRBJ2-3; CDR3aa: ASSSGGRDTDTQY
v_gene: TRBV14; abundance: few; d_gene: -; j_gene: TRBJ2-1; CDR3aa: ASSHRTVNEQF
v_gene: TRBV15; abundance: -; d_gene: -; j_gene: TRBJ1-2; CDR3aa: ATSRGEGNYGYT
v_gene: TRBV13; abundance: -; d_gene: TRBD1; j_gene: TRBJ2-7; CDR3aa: ASGLGDRGLYEQY
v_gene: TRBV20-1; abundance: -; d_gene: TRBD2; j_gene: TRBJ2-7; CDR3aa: SAGIPTSGSYEQY
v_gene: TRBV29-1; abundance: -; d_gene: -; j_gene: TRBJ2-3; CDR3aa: SVVPRVVSDTQY
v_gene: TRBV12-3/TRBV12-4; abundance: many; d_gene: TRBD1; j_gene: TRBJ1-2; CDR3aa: ASSRTGGGGYT
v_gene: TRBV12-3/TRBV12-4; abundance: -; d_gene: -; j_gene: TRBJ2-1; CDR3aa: ASSLFSGNNNEQF
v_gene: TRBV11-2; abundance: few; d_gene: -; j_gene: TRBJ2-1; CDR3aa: ASSFSSQGYNEQF
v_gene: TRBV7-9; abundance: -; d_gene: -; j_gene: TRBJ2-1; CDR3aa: ASSSLSSYEQF
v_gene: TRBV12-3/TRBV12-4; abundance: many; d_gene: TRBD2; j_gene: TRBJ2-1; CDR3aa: ASRGGTHYRNEQF
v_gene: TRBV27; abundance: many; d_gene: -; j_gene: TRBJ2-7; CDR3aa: ASGGGRGYEQY
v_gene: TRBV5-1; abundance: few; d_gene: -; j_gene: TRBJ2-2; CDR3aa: ASSPRTWTVGELF
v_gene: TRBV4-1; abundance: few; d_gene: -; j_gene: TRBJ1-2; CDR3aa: ASSPPEGRHGYT
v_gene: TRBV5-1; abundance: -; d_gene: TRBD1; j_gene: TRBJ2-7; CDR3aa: ASSFPRTGNPYEQY
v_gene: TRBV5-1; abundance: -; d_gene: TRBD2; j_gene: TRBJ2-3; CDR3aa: ASSISVTSVGTDTQY
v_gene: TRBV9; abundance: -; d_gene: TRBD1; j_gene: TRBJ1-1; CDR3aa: ASSPGRARGNAEAF
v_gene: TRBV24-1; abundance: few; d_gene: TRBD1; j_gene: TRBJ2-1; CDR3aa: ATSERQGTRPRDEQF
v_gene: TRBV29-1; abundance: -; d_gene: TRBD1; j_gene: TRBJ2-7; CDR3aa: SVRPGTVPYEQY
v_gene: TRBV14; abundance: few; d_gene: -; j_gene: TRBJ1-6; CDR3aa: ASSQDRIFYNSPLH
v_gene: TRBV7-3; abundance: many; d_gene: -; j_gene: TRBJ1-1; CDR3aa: ASSRPGQEAF
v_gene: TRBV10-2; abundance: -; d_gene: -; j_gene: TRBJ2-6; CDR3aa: ASSDSTFRSGANVLT
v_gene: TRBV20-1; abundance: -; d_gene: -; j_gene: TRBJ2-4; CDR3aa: SAEEGRPY
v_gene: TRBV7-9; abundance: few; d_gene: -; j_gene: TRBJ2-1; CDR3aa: ASSLALQVDEQF
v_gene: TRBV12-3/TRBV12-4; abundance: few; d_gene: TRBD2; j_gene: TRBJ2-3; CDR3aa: ASSFYLAGRFTDTQY
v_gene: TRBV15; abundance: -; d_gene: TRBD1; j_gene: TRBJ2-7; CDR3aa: ATSRDRRDSYEQY
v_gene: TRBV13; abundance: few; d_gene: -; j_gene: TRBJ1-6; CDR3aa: ASSLGGRGGNSPLH
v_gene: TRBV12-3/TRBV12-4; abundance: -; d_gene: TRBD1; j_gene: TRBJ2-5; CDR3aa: ASSLPGQVGETQY
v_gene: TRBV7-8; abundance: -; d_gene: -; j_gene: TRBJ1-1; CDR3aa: ASSLVARGEAF
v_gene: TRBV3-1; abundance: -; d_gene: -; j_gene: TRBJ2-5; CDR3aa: ASSQPRLETQY
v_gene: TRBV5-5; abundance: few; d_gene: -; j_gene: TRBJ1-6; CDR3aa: ASSLGGSGTALH
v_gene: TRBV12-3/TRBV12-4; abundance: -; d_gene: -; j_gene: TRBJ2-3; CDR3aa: ASSFYGVHSGTQY
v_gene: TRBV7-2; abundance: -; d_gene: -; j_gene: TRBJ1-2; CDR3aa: ASSLGPGFYGYT
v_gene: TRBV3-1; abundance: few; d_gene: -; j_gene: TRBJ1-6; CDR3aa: ASSQARKGGSPLH
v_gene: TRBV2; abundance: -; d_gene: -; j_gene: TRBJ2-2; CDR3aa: ASSSPQGYTGELF
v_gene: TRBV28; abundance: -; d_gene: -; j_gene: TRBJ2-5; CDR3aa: ASSPIASQETQY
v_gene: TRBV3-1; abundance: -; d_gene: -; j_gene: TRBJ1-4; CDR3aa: ASSDSGATNEKLF
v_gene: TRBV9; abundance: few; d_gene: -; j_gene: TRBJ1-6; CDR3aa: ASSVGDSSSYNSPLH
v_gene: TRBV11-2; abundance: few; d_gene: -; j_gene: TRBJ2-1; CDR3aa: ASSWTSGNEQF
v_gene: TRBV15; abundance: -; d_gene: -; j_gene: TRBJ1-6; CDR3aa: ATSSRLSNSPLH
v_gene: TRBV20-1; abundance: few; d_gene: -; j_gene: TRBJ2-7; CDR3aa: SRRGRTYEQY
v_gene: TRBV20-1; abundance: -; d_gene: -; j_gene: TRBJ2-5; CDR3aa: SGSMDFKETQY
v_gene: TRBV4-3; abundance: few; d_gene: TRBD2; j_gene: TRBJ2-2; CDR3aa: ASSQDQLAGGNTGELF
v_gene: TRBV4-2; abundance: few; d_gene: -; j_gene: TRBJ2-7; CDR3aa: ASSPTVQEARYEQY
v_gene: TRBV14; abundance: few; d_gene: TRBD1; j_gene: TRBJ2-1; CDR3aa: ASSQGNIGQGLNEQF
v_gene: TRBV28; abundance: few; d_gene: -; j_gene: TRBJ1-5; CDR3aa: ATKDAASNQPQH
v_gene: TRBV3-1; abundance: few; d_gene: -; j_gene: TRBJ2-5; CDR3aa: ASRWASAPRTQY
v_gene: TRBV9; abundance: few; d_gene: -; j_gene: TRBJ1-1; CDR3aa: ASRGGGGLNTEAF
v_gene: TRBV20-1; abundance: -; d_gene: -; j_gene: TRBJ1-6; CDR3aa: SARQGSSYNSPLH
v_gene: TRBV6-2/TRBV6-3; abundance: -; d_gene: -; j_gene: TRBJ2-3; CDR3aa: ASSTHRAPSTDTQY
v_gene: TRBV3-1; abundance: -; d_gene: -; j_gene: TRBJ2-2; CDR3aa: ASSQVYAGELF